The 24 T cell receptor beta chains below all came from one sample that was sequenced in a study of regulatory T cells in long-lasting Graves disease. Indicated time point: newly diagnosed GD, antithyroid drugs for less than 3 months. With RNA extracted from PBMCs as input, the TCR library was made. CDR3 regions were amplified by Arm-PCR using iRepertoire HTBI primers to build TCR beta libraries. TCRdb re-called the multiplex PCR reads through MiXCR, storing one row per CDR3 protein. The data contain about half a million distinct CDR3 sequences, 9.5% to 15% of them singletons. This same sample was also part of a study on T cells in Graves' hyperthyroidism and ophthalmopathy.

The sample consisted of peripheral blood mononuclear cells (PBMCs), taken at new diagnosis, from a patient treated with antithyroid drugs. These receptors came from a woman aged 30 to 39 with Graves disease.

There are many counts of this clonotype. The rearrangement links TRBV28 to TRBJ1-6, with D possibly matching TRBD1 (5 bases). The CDR3 totals 14 residues. The V end lost 8 bases, the J end lost 9 bases, and 17 bases lay between the germline ends. The germline gives CDR1 MDHEN, CDR2 SYDVKM. CDR3 nucleotides: TGTGCCAGCTTAACCGGGGGAAACCGTTCACCCCTCCACTTT. This encodes CASLTGGNRSPLHF.

This clonotype was seen ten or more times. This chain connects TRBV2 to TRBJ2-1; the D is unclear. The end of the DNA fits TRBJ2-4 better, so the J call may be wrong. CDR1 and CDR2 (germline): SNHLY, FYNNEI. CDR3 length equals 11 residues. The DNA for the CDR3 is TGTGCCAGCAGTCAGAGAGAAATTCAGTACTTC. Translated, it gives CASSQREIQYF.

This clonotype turned up a few times. The rearrangement joins TRBV5-6 to TRBJ2-1; 8 nucleotides match TRBD2. TRBJ2-5 explains the end of the DNA better; the J call may be wrong. From germline, CDR1 is SGHDT and CDR2 YYEEEE. The CDR3 has 15 residues. CDR3 coding DNA: TGTGCCAGCAGCTTCACTAGCGGCACCCAAGAGACCCAGTACTTC. This sequence encodes CASSFTSGTQETQYF.

The gene calls are TRBV13 and TRBJ2-7; D is perhaps TRBD2 (6 bases). CDR1 PRHDT and CDR2 FYEKMQ come from the germline V gene (reference sequence). The CDR3 extends over 15 amino acids. The V and J ends lost 0 bases and 5 bases respectively, with 14 bases between them. The CDR3 DNA sequence: TGTGCCAGCAGCTTAGGAGGTCAGGGAGGCCACGAGCAGTACTTC. This codes for CASSLGGQGGHEQYF.

This rearrangement joins TRBV19 to TRBJ2-2; TRBD1 agrees at 9 bases. The CDR3 extends over 14 amino acids. Unmatched junction bases numbered 5, after V lost 5 bases and J lost 7 bases. Germline V gene data show CDR1 as LNHDA and CDR2 as SQIVND (reference sequence). CDR3 DNA sequence: TGTGCCAGTAGTGTACAGGGGGCGGGCGGGGAGCTGTTTTTT. As protein: CASSVQGAGGELFF.

This clonotype was found a few times. The chain links TRBV20-1 to TRBJ1-2; weak D call: TRBD1 (5 bases). With 5 bases removed from V and 4 bases from J, the gap between germline ends came to 20 bases. The CDR3 extends over 15 amino acids. CDR1 DFQATT and CDR2 SNEGSKA come from the germline V gene (reference sequence). CDR3 sequence (DNA): TGCAGTGCTCGTTGGGACGGAACACCGGGCTATGGCTACACCTTC. It specifies CSARWDGTPGYGYTF.

This clonotype was picked up many times. The chain couples TRBV25-1 to TRBJ2-3; 12 nucleotides match TRBD2. With 6 bases clipped from V and 4 bases from J, the junction kept 5 bases outside the gene matches. CDR1 is MGHDK and CDR2 is SYGVNS in the germline V gene. The CDR3 consists of 15 residues. The chain's CDR3 is CASSRLAGAADTQYF. CDR3 coding DNA: TGTGCCAGCAGCAGACTAGCGGGAGCGGCAGATACGCAGTATTTT. Filled out from reference TRBV25-1 and TRBJ2-3, the complete variable domain reads EADIYQTPRYLVIGTGKKITLECSQTMGHDKMYWYQQDPGMELHLIHYSYGVNSTEKGDLSSESTVSRIRTEHFPLTLESARPSHTSQYLCASSRLAGAADTQYFGPGTRLTVL.

This clonotype was picked up many times. The genes are TRBV19 and TRBJ1-4; the match to TRBD1 covers 9 bases. The CDR3 runs to 14 residues. Germline lookup yields CDR1 LNHDA and CDR2 SQIVND (reference sequence). J gave up 7 bases and V 3 bases, and 3 bases lay outside the gene matches. The CDR3 DNA is TGTGCCAGTAGTATGCGGACAGGGGCTGAAAAACTGTTTTTT. Amino acid sequence: CASSMRTGAEKLFF.

This clonotype was observed at least ten times. The chain links TRBV5-8 to TRBJ2-3; D call uncertain. This CDR3 is 15 amino acids long. Germline assignment: CDR1 SGHTS and CDR2 YDEGEE. Trimming shortened V by 4 bases and J by 0 bases, and 12 bases separated the two germline ends. The CDR3 DNA is TGTGCCAGCAGCACCGACACGGATAGCACAGATACGCAGTATTTT. It specifies CASSTDTDSTDTQYF.

At least ten counts were recorded for this clonotype. The rearrangement joins TRBV20-1 to TRBJ2-7, with D hard to call. The germline V gene encodes CDR1 DFQATT and CDR2 SNEGSKA (reference sequence). This CDR3 is 13 amino acids long. Trimming removed 1 base from V and 2 bases from J, with 9 bases in between. The CDR3 DNA reads as TGCAGTGCTAGAGTTCCGGCCACCTACGAGCAGTACTTC. It codes for CSARVPATYEQYF.

This clonotype appeared a few times. The rearrangement joins TRBV4-3 to TRBJ2-7; D is undetermined. Trimming took off 4 bases at V and 6 bases at J, with 13 bases between the two ends. Germline V gene sequence: CDR1 LGHNA, CDR2 YSLEER. The CDR3 length is 13 residues. The CDR3 bases are TGCGCCAGCAGCCTTCGCGGAGTCGGCGAGCAGTACTTC. Amino acids: CASSLRGVGEQYF.

This clonotype was picked up a small number of times. The rearrangement links TRBV20-1 to TRBJ1-2; D perhaps matches TRBD1 (5 bases). The V gene's germline CDR1 is DFQATT and CDR2 SNEGSKA (reference sequence). The CDR3 runs 15 residues. V gave up 1 base and J gave up 3 bases, with 15 bases separating them. The CDR3 DNA reads as TGCAGTGCTAGAGCCAGGGCCCTAAGGGACTATGGCTACACCTTC. This translates into CSARARALRDYGYTF.

To note about this clonotype: A read error may explain this, as a much larger clone is one base away. The genes are TRBV2 and TRBJ2-5; 10 nucleotides match TRBD1. This CDR3 contains 14 residues. V trimming: 4 bases; J trimming: 1 base; junction bases outside the gene matches: 0. Germline loops: CDR1 SNHLY, CDR2 FYNNEI. The CDR3 protein is CASSGTGGQETQYF. The CDR3 DNA follows: TGTGCCAGCAGTGGGACAGGGGGCCAAGAGACCCAGTACTTC.

In this sample, this clonotype turned up many times. The V call is TRBV18, the J call TRBJ1-1, with D hard to call. The CDR3 spans 15 residues. Per germline, CDR1 KGHSH and CDR2 LQKENI. V shed 0 bases and J shed 4 bases, with 12 bases lying between them. This chain's CDR3 is CASSPPKGEGTEAFF. The CDR3 nucleotides are TGTGCCAGCTCACCACCGAAGGGTGAGGGCACTGAAGCTTTCTTT.

This clonotype was seen ten or more times. This rearrangement joins TRBV5-1 to TRBJ1-1, with no clear D. The CDR3 is 15 residues long. V was cut by 1 base and J by 1 base, with 11 bases left in between. CDR1 and CDR2 (germline): SGHRS, YFSETQ. The CDR3 nucleotides are TGCGCCAGCAGCTTGTTTGGCACGAAGAACACTGAAGCTTTCTTT. Encoded protein: CASSLFGTKNTEAFF.

This clonotype was observed many times. CDR3 sequence: CASSQPLISYEQYF. CDR3 coding DNA: TGCGCCAGCAGCCAACCTCTAATCTCCTACGAGCAGTACTTC. The chain is built from TRBV4-1 and TRBJ2-7; unclear D gene. The CDR3 is 14 residues long. Looked up from germline, CDR1 is MGHRA and CDR2 is YSYEKL. V was trimmed by 2 bases and J by 0 bases, leaving 8 bases between them.

This clonotype was counted ten times or more. The V and J genes are TRBV20-1 and TRBJ2-5, with D tentatively TRBD1 (5 bases). The CDR3 contains 14 residues. V was shortened by 6 bases and J by 5 bases, with 19 bases between the two germline ends. Germline V gives CDR1 DFQATT, CDR2 SNEGSKA (reference sequence). CDR3 sequence: CSALKPPAGETQYF. CDR3 DNA: TGCAGTGCGCTCAAGCCCCCCGCAGGGGAGACCCAGTACTTC.

This clonotype came up many times. CDR3 nucleotide sequence: TGTGCCAGCAGCTTCCGGGACAGAGAAGCCAAAAACATTCAGTACTTC. Translated: CASSFRDREAKNIQYF. The V gene is TRBV13, the J gene TRBJ2-4; TRBD1 agrees at 7 bases. The CDR3 has 16 residues. Germline lookup yields CDR1 PRHDT and CDR2 FYEKMQ (reference sequence). V lost 3 bases, J lost 0 bases, and 5 bases stayed unmatched.

This chain uses TRBV9 with TRBJ2-3; unclear D gene. V was pared by 2 bases and J by 1 base, with 8 bases between. Germline V CDR1 and CDR2: SGDLS, YYNGEE. CDR3 size: 14 residues. The CDR3, as DNA: TGTGCCAGCAGCGTGTCTTGGGGCACAGATACGCAGTATTTT. Translating gives CASSVSWGTDTQYF.

This clonotype came up many times. This rearrangement joins TRBV28 to TRBJ1-1; unclear D gene. Germline V CDR1 and CDR2: MDHEN, SYDVKM. Trimming pared 6 bases from V and 1 base from J, leaving 15 bases between. The CDR3 length is 15 residues. This chain's CDR3 is CASRDNRRGNTEAFF. In DNA, the CDR3 is TGTGCCAGCAGGGATAACCGTCGGGGGAACACTGAAGCTTTCTTT.

This clonotype appeared a few times. The gene calls are TRBV5-4 and TRBJ2-1; D is uncertain. The CDR3 has 16 amino acids. The V gene lost 2 bases and the J gene lost 10 bases, with 22 bases spanning the gap. From germline, CDR1 is SGHNT and CDR2 YYREEE (reference sequence). CDR3 in DNA: TGTGCCAGCAGCTTTGACTCCTCCTCCTCAGTGGGAGAGCAGTTCTTC. Protein: CASSFDSSSSVGEQFF.

There are a few counts of this clonotype. The chain links TRBV9 to TRBJ1-2; weak D call: TRBD1 (5 bases). The V gene's germline CDR1 is SGDLS and CDR2 YYNGEE. The CDR3 consists of 17 residues. V was cut by 6 bases and J by 0 bases, with 21 bases left in between. CDR3 sequence reads: CASTNGATVYPNYGYTF. The CDR3 region has the DNA TGTGCCAGCACCAACGGGGCGACGGTTTACCCTAACTATGGCTACACCTTC.

This clonotype was recorded at least ten times. The V call is TRBV28, the J call TRBJ1-1; tentative D call: TRBD1 (6 bases). The V gene's germline CDR1 is MDHEN and CDR2 SYDVKM. CDR3 length: 15 amino acids. The V and J ends lost 5 bases and 5 bases respectively, with 18 bases between them. The CDR3 here is CASSPRTAAGTEAFF. CDR3 in DNA: TGTGCCAGCAGTCCGCGGACAGCGGCGGGGACTGAAGCTTTCTTT. Full variable domain (remainder filled in from reference TRBV28 and TRBJ1-1): DVKVTQSSRYLVKRTGEKVFLECVQDMDHENMFWYRQDPGLGLRLIYFSYDVKMKEKGDIPEGYSVSREKKERFSLILESASTNQTSMYLCASSPRTAAGTEAFFGQGTRLTVV.

In its sample, this clonotype was seen many times. The V and J genes are TRBV3-1 and TRBJ2-1; 8 nucleotides match TRBD1. Trimming removed 1 base from V and 0 bases from J; junction bases left unmatched: 2. The CDR3 is 16 residues long. CDR1 is LGHDT, CDR2 YNNKEL, per germline (reference sequence). The CDR3, as DNA: TGTGCCAGCAGCCAAGGGCAGGGGGCCTCCTACAATGAGCAGTTCTTC. Its translation: CASSQGQGASYNEQFF.